The clone carrying this T cell receptor (beta chain) was recorded only once. These data belong to a study of somatic mutations in cytotoxic T cells in rheumatoid arthritis. Study-wide background: Flow-sorting brought some V beta antibody-stained T-cell populations to nearly 100% purity, V beta1+ cells sequenced for TCRB among them.

Produced via immunoSEQ multiplex PCR; TCRdb's table is partial and in-frame only. The sample lists 23,000 or so clones, roughly 80% occurring once. Controls that were healthy consisted of blood donors whose median age was roughly 56 years (range 21-70), with roughly 50% female. Sequenced: CD8+ T cells sorted from blood. The receptor was isolated from a woman aged 18-29 years in good health.

The CDR3 loop reads CASSMGQVSLEQFF. Here the CDR3 DNA reads TGTGCCAGCAGCATGGGACAGGTTTCTCTTGAGCAGTTCTTC. This sequence joins TRBV9 and TRBJ2-1; 8 bases map to TRBD1. Germline-derived CDR1 and CDR2 are SGDLS and YYNGEE. The V and J ends lost 4 bases and 9 bases, in that order; junction bases with no gene match: 9. This CDR3 has 14 residues. Drawing the rest from reference TRBV9 and TRBJ2-1, the complete variable domain is DSGVTQTPKHLITATGQRVTLRCSPRSGDLSVYWYQQSLDQGLQFLIQYYNGEERAKGNILERFSAQQFPDLHSELNLSSLELGDSALYFCASSMGQVSLEQFFGPGTRLTVL.